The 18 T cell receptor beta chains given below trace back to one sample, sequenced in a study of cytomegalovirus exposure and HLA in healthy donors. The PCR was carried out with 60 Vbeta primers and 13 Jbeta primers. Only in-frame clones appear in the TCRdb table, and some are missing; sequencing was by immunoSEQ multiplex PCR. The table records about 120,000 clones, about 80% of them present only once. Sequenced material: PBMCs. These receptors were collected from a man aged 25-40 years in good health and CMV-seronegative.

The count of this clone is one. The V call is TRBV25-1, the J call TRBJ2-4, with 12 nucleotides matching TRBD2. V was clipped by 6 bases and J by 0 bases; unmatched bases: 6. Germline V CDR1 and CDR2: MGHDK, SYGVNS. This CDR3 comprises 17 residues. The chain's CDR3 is CASSGTSGPVAKNIQYF. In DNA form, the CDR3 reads TGTGCCAGCAGCGGGACTAGCGGGCCGGTAGCCAAAAACATTCAGTACTTC.

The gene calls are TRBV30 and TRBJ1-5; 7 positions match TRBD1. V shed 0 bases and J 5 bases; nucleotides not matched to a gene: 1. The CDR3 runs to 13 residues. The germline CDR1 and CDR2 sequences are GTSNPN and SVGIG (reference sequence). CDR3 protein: CAWSVQGHQPQHF. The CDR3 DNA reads TGTGCCTGGAGTGTACAGGGGCATCAGCCCCAGCATTTT.

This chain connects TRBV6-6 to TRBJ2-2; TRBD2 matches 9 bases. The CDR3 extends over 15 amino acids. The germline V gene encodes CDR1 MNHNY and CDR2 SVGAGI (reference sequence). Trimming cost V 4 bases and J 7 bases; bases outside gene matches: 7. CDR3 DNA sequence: TGTGCCAGCAGTTTTTTAGCGGGAGTAAACGGGGAGCTGTTTTTT. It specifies CASSFLAGVNGELFF.

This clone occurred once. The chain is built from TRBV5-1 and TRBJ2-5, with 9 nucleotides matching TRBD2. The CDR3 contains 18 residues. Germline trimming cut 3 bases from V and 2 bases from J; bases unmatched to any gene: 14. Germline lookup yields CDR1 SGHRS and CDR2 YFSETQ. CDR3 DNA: TGCGCCAGCAGCTCTCGTTTACCACAGACTAGCGGACAAGAGACCCAGTACTTC. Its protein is CASSSRLPQTSGQETQYF.

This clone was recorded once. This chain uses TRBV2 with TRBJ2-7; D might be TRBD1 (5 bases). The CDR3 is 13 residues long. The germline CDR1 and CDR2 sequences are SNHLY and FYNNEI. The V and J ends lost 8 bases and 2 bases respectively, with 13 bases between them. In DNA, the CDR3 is TGTGCCAGCGATTCCGACAGTACCTACGAGCAGTACTTC. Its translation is CASDSDSTYEQYF.

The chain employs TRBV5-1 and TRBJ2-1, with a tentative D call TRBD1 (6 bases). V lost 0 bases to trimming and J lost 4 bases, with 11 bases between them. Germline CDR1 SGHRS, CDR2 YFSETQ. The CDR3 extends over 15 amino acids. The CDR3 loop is CASSLEGDRYNEQFF. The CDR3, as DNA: TGCGCCAGCAGCTTGGAGGGGGATAGGTACAATGAGCAGTTCTTC.

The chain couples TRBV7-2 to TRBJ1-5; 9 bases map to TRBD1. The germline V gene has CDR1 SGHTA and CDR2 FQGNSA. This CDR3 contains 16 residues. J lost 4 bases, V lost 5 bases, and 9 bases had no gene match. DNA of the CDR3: TGTGCCAGCAGCCTATCGCGCGACAGGGGGAATCAGCCCCAGCATTTT. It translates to CASSLSRDRGNQPQHF.

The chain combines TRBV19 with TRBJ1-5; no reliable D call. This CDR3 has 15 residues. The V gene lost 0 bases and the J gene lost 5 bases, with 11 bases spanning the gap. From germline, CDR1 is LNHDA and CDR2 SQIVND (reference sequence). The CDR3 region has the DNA TGTGCCAGTAGTATAGATCGGGGAAATCATCAGCCCCAGCATTTT. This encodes CASSIDRGNHQPQHF.

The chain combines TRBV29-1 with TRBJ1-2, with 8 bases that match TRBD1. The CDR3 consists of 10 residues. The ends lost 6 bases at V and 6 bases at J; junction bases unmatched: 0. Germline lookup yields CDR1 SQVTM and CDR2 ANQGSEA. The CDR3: CSVDRDGYTF. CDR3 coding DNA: TGCAGCGTGGACAGGGATGGCTACACCTTC.

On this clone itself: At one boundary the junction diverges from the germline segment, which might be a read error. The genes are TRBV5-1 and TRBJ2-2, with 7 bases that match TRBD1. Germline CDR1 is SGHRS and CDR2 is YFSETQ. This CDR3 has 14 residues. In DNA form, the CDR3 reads TGCGCCAACAGCTTGCAGACAGGGATCGGGGAGCTGTTTTTT. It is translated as CANSLQTGIGELFF. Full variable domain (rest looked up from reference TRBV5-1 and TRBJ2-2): KAGVTQTPRYLIKTRGQQVTLSCSPISGHRSVSWYQQTPGQGLQFLFEYFSETQRNKGNFPGRFSGRQFSNSRSEMNVSTLELGDSALYLCANSLQTGIGELFFGEGSRLTVL.

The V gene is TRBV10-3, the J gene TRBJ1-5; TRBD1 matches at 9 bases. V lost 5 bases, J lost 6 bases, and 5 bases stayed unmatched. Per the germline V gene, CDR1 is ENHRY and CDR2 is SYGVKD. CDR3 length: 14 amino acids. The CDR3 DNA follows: TGTGCCATCAGTACGACAGGGGGAGGTCAGCCCCAGCATTTT. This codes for CAISTTGGGQPQHF.

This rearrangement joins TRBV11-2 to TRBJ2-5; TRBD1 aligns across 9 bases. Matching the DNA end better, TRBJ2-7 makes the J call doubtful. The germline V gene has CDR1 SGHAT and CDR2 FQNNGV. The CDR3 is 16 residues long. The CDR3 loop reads CASSVTGTGPSYEQYF. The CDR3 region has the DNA TGTGCCAGCAGCGTAACCGGGACAGGGCCATCCTACGAGCAGTACTTC.

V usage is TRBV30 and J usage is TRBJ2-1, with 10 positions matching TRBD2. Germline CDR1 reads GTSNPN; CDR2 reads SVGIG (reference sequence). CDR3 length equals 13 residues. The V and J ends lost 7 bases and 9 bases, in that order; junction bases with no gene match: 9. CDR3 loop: CASSGRAGGEQFF. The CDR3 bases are TGTGCCTCAAGCGGGAGGGCGGGGGGTGAGCAGTTCTTC.

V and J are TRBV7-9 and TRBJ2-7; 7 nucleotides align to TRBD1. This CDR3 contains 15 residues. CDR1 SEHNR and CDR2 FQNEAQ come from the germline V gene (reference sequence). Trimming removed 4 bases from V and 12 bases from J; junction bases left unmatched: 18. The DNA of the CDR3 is TGTGCCAGCAGCTCTACAACGGGACAGACAACTCGAGCGTACTTC. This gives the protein CASSSTTGQTTRAYF. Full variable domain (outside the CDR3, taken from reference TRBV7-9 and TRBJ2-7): DTGVSQNPRHKITKRGQNVTFRCDPISEHNRLYWYRQTLGQGPEFLTYFQNEAQLEKSRLLSDRFSAERPKGSFSTLEIQRTEQGDSAMYLCASSSTTGQTTRAYFGPGTRLTVT.

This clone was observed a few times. The CDR3 loop reads CSHIEGQGSYEQYF. DNA for the CDR3: TGCAGCCACATTGAGGGACAGGGGTCCTACGAGCAGTACTTC. The V gene is TRBV29-1, the J gene TRBJ2-7; 10 bases fit TRBD1. The CDR3 contains 14 residues. Trimming cost V 8 bases and J 1 base; bases outside gene matches: 8. Germline CDR1 SQVTM, CDR2 ANQGSEA.

CDR3 nucleotide sequence: TGTGCCAGCAGTGAAATTCCGCAGGGGTATGGCGACGAGCAGTACTTC. Translating it yields CASSEIPQGYGDEQYF. The rearrangement uses TRBV28 and TRBJ2-7, with TRBD1 as a possible D gene (6 bases). The germline gives CDR1 MDHEN, CDR2 SYDVKM. The CDR3 sequence is 16 residues long. With 5 bases removed from V and 5 bases from J, the gap between germline ends came to 22 bases. The whole variable domain, remainder taken from reference TRBV28 and TRBJ2-7, is DVKVTQSSRYLVKRTGEKVFLECVQDMDHENMFWYRQDPGLGLRLIYFSYDVKMKEKGDIPEGYSVSREKKERFSLILESASTNQTSMYLCASSEIPQGYGDEQYFGPGTRLTVT.

CDR3 sequence (DNA): TGTGCCAGCAGCTGGACAGATTTAAACACTGAAGCTTTCTTT. Translated, it gives CASSWTDLNTEAFF. The chain has TRBV5-6 and TRBJ1-1, with a weak D call TRBD1 (6 bases). V was shortened by 3 bases and J by 2 bases, with 11 bases between the two germline ends. Looked up from germline, CDR1 is SGHDT and CDR2 is YYEEEE. The CDR3 is 14 residues long.

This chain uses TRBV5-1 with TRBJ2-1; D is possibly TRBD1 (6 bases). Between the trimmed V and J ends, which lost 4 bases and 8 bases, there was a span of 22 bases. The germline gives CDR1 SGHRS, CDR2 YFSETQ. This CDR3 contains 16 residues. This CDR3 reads CASSTLFRQAGDEQFF. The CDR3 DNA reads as TGCGCCAGCAGCACTCTCTTCAGACAGGCTGGCGATGAGCAGTTCTTC.